This entry describes one T cell receptor beta chain. Its antigen is still unknown. The record has no base qualities; no much larger clone is one base away. CD8 naive samples were obtained by positive selection for CCR7 among CD45RO-negative cells, yielding a CD45RA+CCR7+ population from which TemRA cells were excluded. Healthy HIV-negative adults with no recently reported acute infections or vaccinations were included as donors. All donors were Caucasian adults living in Nashville, Tennessee, USA. After blood collection by leukapheresis, PBMCs were isolated using Ficoll-Histopaque density gradient centrifugation and then cryopreserved in the vapor phase of liquid nitrogen. Purity and quantity of every magnetically sorted T cell population were checked by analytical flow cytometry. Genomic DNA was isolated from each sorted fraction and quantified by UV absorbance on a Nanodrop 2000c. TCR CDR3 regions were amplified from genomic DNA by multiplex PCR using the deep immunoSEQ assay. Extracted genomic DNA from each cell subset was distributed evenly across all wells of several immunoSEQ 96-well plates, and each plate was treated as a replicate. For sorted subsets, about 200 ng genomic DNA, equal to 30,000 or so T cell genomes, was loaded into each replicate PCR. Purified libraries were quantified with a Qubit 3.0 fluorometer, sized on a Bioanalyzer 2100, and re-quantified with the KAPA Library Quantification kit. A separate single-read 150-cycle Illumina NextSeq 550 flow cell was used to sequence each immunoSEQ 96-well plate. The source study handled its data this way. Because only junctional sequences without quality scores were contained in the immunoSEQ output, filtering matching that applied to full-length reads could not be performed. Sequences were annotated with PyIR, a Python wrapper for IgBLAST v1.9, using IMGT germline references to assign V/J genes and CDR3. Reads with weak V/J assignments (E-value above 1e-6), missing CDR3, stop codons, out-of-frame junctions, or ambiguous translated residues were removed. V3J clonotypes were defined as sequences sharing the same inferred V gene, J gene, and CDR3 amino acid sequence. The percentage overlap between two repertoires was calculated by dividing the number of shared unique clonotypes by the size of the smaller repertoire. RTK rarefaction, the Chao1 estimator, and Recon v2.1 estimates of unobserved clonotypes were used to assess repertoire richness. Generation probabilities for all TCRbeta clonotypes obtained by the gDNA method from a handful of donors were computed using OLGA. Drawn from immuneACCESS, this table holds only the in-frame rearrangements with V and J called that TCRdb kept. Clones are partly lost; checked studies trace under half to an unresolved V gene and leave the rest unexplained. D and trimming come from the DNA, and the V and J calls and clone size come from that table. The sample table shows millions of clones, and around 96% are seen once. The ten biggest clones cover approximately 1.2% of the sample.

This record belongs to a study of shared clonotypes between healthy human individuals (dated by TCRdb to between 2020 and 2021). As for the study more broadly: The cohort included three men and a couple of women between 18 and 49 years of age. Blood TCR repertoires of five healthy adults were deeply sequenced to estimate repertoire size and the extent of clonotype sharing between individuals. Each donor's leukapheresis produced roughly between roughly 0.85 and 10 billion PBMCs. For each donor, three plates each were used for CD4 naive and CD4 memory, two plates were used for CD8 naive, and one plate was used for CD8 memory. To increase sequencing depth and limit assay-specific biases, different laboratories used diverse techniques to prepare libraries and sequence TCR repertoires. The full study reports these points: Larger estimated clonotype richness was generally found for naive subsets than for memory subsets. Based on pairwise subsampling, the degree of clonotype sharing among donors was expected to be affected by sequencing depth. Sharing across four donors was observed for 4.5% to 6.5% of naive CD4, 3% to 4% of naive CD8, 2% to 2.5% of memory CD4, and around 0.4% of memory CD8 clonotypes. Sampling was limited to blood, and TCR repertoires in tissue likely differ from TCR repertoires in blood. The genetic and exposure-history diversity represented was limited by the small number of donors. Even with the large sequencing depth, rarefaction of the sorted-subset datasets indicated that sequencing was incomplete. Compared with non-shared clonotypes, the clonotypes found in all four sorted-subset donors had higher generation probabilities.

From the cysteine up to the phenylalanine, the CDR3 has a length of 12 residues. Of all the DNA, just the CDR3 is kept, 36 bases in frame from base 1. V lost 6 bases and J lost 4 bases; the stretch between them is 7 bases long. CDR1 is given as MNHNS and CDR2 as SASEGT, both from the germline V gene. The receptor was derived from a man aged 18 to 35 in good health. The chain joins TRBV6-1 to TRBJ2-1; the D assignment is uncertain and may be TRBD1 or TRBD2, with 5 bases supporting each. The sample consisted of naive CD8+ T cells sorted from blood. In the paper's terms, the cell subset or site label means: CD45RA+CCR7+. The CDR3: CASRGEYNEQFF. The nucleotide sequence is TGTGCCAGCAGAGGGGAGTACAATGAGCAGTTCTTC.